This TCR beta chain is drawn from a study of human T cells and chemical hapten exposure. TCRdb used MiXCR to reprocess the RACE reads, holding one entry per CDR3 protein. The profile shows under 55,000 distinct CDR3 sequences, 9.9% of them singletons. V dropped 5 bases and J dropped 3 bases, with 10 bases sitting between them. Germline V gives CDR1 MNHEY, CDR2 SMNVEV (reference sequence). The CDR3 runs 13 residues. Time point reported: patch test 3, about 24 weeks after DPC sensitization. Treatment in this sample: therapeutic diphenylcyclopropenone sensitization with weekly scalp DPC. Donors, patients with alopecia ranging from 18 to 70 years old and judged suitable for DPC, provided samples.

This specimen was whole blood, taken in connection with sensitization to the hapten diphenylcyclopropenone (DPC). The clonotype originates from a woman in her forties with alopecia areata. Some clones in this sample may be carry-over from other donors' samples. The V and J genes are TRBV27 and TRBJ1-2; the D is unclear. The CDR3: CASSIDTDYGYTF. CDR3 sequence (DNA): TGTGCCAGCAGTATAGACACGGACTATGGCTACACCTTC.